These 11 T cell receptor beta chains share one sample of origin, sequenced in a study of shared clonotypes between healthy human individuals. The data were produced by immunoSEQ multiplex PCR, yet TCRdb's version contains in-frame clones alone and is incomplete. The sample gives 2 million to 2.5 million clones, under 95% of which show up once; 0.37% is in the top ten. Sequencing input: naive CD4+ T cells from PBMCs. Subset defined: CD45RA+ positively selected. The receptors derive from a man aged 18 to 29 in good health. Some clones in this sample may be carry-over from other donors' samples.

In the case of this clone: At the DNA level, this CDR3 is encoded by other sequences in the same sample as well. The chain links TRBV5-1 to TRBJ2-3, with 12 bases aligning to TRBD2. The junction had 3 bases not matched to a gene; V was cut back by 3 bases and J by 4 bases. Germline-derived CDR1 and CDR2 are SGHRS and YFSETQ. The CDR3 length is 15 residues. The CDR3 loop reads CASSYGTSGPDTQYF. CDR3 bases: TGCGCCAGCAGCTATGGGACTAGCGGGCCAGATACGCAGTATTTT.

This clone was counted once. V gene TRBV28 combines with J gene TRBJ2-1; 9 nucleotides line up with TRBD2. Germline CDR1 is MDHEN and CDR2 is SYDVKM. The CDR3 covers 15 residues. J gave up 4 bases and V 7 bases, and 8 bases lay outside the gene matches. Here the CDR3 reads CASTPGSGSYNEQFF. The CDR3 coding sequence is TGTGCCAGCACCCCGGGTAGCGGGAGTTACAATGAGCAGTTCTTC.

In its sample, this clone was seen once. The rearrangement uses TRBV5-1 and TRBJ1-1; no clear D. CDR1 SGHRS and CDR2 YFSETQ come from the germline V gene. The CDR3 loop spans 14 amino acids. V was clipped by 1 base and J by 4 bases, with 11 bases between them. The CDR3 DNA reads as TGCGCCAGCAGCTTGACCGATTTGGGCACTGAAGCTTTCTTT. This sequence encodes CASSLTDLGTEAFF.

The count of this clone is one. Other DNA sequences of this sample code for an identical CDR3. The CDR3: CASSTGNTEAFF. CDR3 in DNA: TGTGCCAGCTCGACGGGGAACACTGAAGCTTTCTTT. The V call is TRBV18, the J call TRBJ1-1; D is unclear. The germline V gene encodes CDR1 KGHSH and CDR2 LQKENI. Trimming cost V 6 bases and J 1 base, with 6 bases left between them. The length of the CDR3 is 12 residues.

The V call is TRBV30, the J call TRBJ1-3; a possible D gene is TRBD1 (5 bases). The germline V gene encodes CDR1 GTSNPN and CDR2 SVGIG (reference sequence). The CDR3 length is 14 residues. V lost 1 base, J lost 4 bases, and 11 bases lay in between. CDR3 sequence reads: CAWSARGLGNTIYF. The CDR3 DNA is TGTGCCTGGAGTGCTAGGGGCCTAGGAAACACCATATATTTT.

The chain uses TRBV2 and TRBJ2-7; D possibly corresponds to TRBD2 (5 bases). The CDR3 runs 14 residues. V lost 4 bases to trimming and J lost 3 bases, with 13 bases between them. CDR1 and CDR2 from the germline V gene are SNHLY and FYNNEI. In DNA, the CDR3 is TGTGCCAGCAGTGGTCTCTACCGGGGCTACGAGCAGTACTTC. Encoded protein: CASSGLYRGYEQYF.

This chain uses TRBV10-3 with TRBJ2-5, with 7 positions matching TRBD1. V dropped 11 bases and J dropped 4; count of bases not matched to a gene: 10. The CDR3 has 13 amino acids. The V gene's germline CDR1 is ENHRY and CDR2 SYGVKD. The CDR3: CAAARGQVETQYF. CDR3 in DNA: TGTGCCGCTGCAAGGGGGCAGGTAGAGACCCAGTACTTC.

A single count supports this clone. The gene calls are TRBV10-1 and TRBJ2-1; maybe TRBD2 (6 bases). This CDR3 contains 14 residues. Germline CDR1 reads WNHNN; CDR2 reads SYGVQD (reference sequence). Trimming pared 8 bases from V and 7 bases from J, leaving 18 bases between. This CDR3 is CASSPGLPGNEQFF. The CDR3 bases are TGCGCCAGCTCCCCGGGACTCCCGGGGAATGAGCAGTTCTTC.

The V and J genes are TRBV29-1 and TRBJ2-3, with 7 bases matching TRBD2. V dropped 1 base and J dropped 5; count of bases not matched to a gene: 9. Germline V CDR1 and CDR2: SQVTM, ANQGSEA. There are 15 residues in the CDR3. DNA of the CDR3: TGCAGCGTTGAAGTGGGGCTAGCGGCGGAAGATACGCAGTATTTT. Translation: CSVEVGLAAEDTQYF.

V is TRBV20-1 and J is TRBJ2-2; perhaps TRBD2 as D (5 bases). Germline CDR1 and CDR2: DFQATT and SNEGSKA (reference sequence). The CDR3 has 11 amino acids. V lost 1 base and J 13 bases, leaving 10 bases between the germline ends. CDR3 nucleotides: TGCAGTGCTAGAGGTTTTGAGGGGCTGTTTTTT. It codes for CSARGFEGLFF.

The chain is built from TRBV19 and TRBJ2-3; 7 bases align to TRBD2. Trimming cost V 5 bases and J 4 bases; bases outside gene matches: 15. Germline lookup yields CDR1 LNHDA and CDR2 SQIVND (reference sequence). This CDR3 has 17 residues. The CDR3 loop reads CASSPGFGRFPADTQYF. The CDR3 DNA follows: TGTGCCAGTAGTCCAGGTTTCGGGAGGTTTCCCGCAGATACGCAGTATTTT.